This TCR beta chain came from a study of blood T cell repertoires in COVID-19. Study information: The origin of the acute and convalescent COVID-19 samples was the United States, Italy and Spain.

Participants spanned ages about 18 to 95 years and resided in about two dozen US areas. Participant-reported clinical history was the basis for cohort assignment. In the authors' workflow: Nucleated cell number was recorded as an estimate derived from reference gene primer amplification. Sequencing used immunoSEQ multiplex PCR; TCRdb keeps in-frame clones, though not all of them. Clone size and V and J calls were adopted from that table, with D and trimming inferred from the DNA. Of approximately 300,000 clones listed, 85% are singletons. V was trimmed by 0 bases and J by 1 base, leaving 13 bases between them. CDR1 is MGHRA and CDR2 is YSYEKL in the germline V gene. CDR3 length: 17 residues.

Material for sequencing was PBMCs or T cells enriched from blood (not recorded which). The clonotype was recovered from a woman aged 25 to 45 who had been exposed to COVID-19. This chain connects TRBV4-1 to TRBJ1-5; D remains ambiguous. As DNA, the CDR3 is TGCGCCAGCAGCCAAGAGCGGGGAGGCACGAGCAATCAGCCCCAGCATTTT. This gives the protein CASSQERGGTSNQPQHF.